Listed below are T cell receptor beta chains from one sample, sequenced in a study of cytomegalovirus exposure and HLA in healthy donors. Method: immunoSEQ multiplex PCR; TCRdb's copy keeps in-frame clones and lacks some. The sample holds about 200,000 clones; about three quarters are singletons and the top ten take roughly 1.9%. Sequencing input: PBMCs. The receptor set was obtained from a man between 18 and 35 years old in good health and CMV-seronegative. Both conserved end residues are part of each CDR3. A D gene is named only where the DNA matches it firmly. Not every row has a clone size; where given, it reads once, few, many or a size class.

D gene	V gene	clone size	J gene	CDR3 DNA	CDR3 protein
TRBD2	TRBV5-1	NA	TRBJ2-5	TGCGCCAGCAGGATGCCGACTAGCGGGGGGGCCGCAACAATTGAGACCCAGTACTTC	CASRMPTSGGAATIETQYF
NA	TRBV9	NA	TRBJ2-7	TGTGCCAGCAGCGTAGGACAGAGGTCCTACGAGCAGTACTTC	CASSVGQRSYEQYF
NA	TRBV5-1	NA	TRBJ2-7	TGCGCCAGCAGCTCGCCCGACTCGTCCTACGAGCAGTACTTC	CASSSPDSSYEQYF
TRBD1	TRBV29-1	NA	TRBJ1-3	TGCAGCGTAATTACAGGGGGGGTTGGAAACACCATATATTTT	CSVITGGVGNTIYF
NA	TRBV7-9	NA	TRBJ1-6	TGTGCCAGCAGCTTATCAGGGGAGAATTCACCCCTCCACTTT	CASSLSGENSPLHF
NA	TRBV19	NA	TRBJ1-2	TGTGCCAGTAGTATTTCTCGAGGCGGGATTTATGGCTACACCTTC	CASSISRGGIYGYTF
NA	TRBV9	once	TRBJ1-5	TGTGCCAGCAGCGTAGGGGGCGGGGAGGGTCAGCCCCAGCATTTT	CASSVGGGEGQPQHF
NA	TRBV6-6	NA	TRBJ2-7	TGTGCCAGCAGTCCATCTAGCTACGAGCAGTACTTC	CASSPSSYEQYF
TRBD1	TRBV6-5	NA	TRBJ2-1	TGTGCCAGCAGAACCTGGACAGGGGACAATGAGCAGTTCTTC	CASRTWTGDNEQFF
TRBD1	TRBV7-9	NA	TRBJ1-3	TGTGCCAGCAGCCCTAATCCGACAGGGCTTGGAAACACCATATATTTT	CASSPNPTGLGNTIYF
TRBD1	TRBV6-5	NA	TRBJ1-1	TGTGCCAGCAGTCAGGGGGTTGAAGCTTTCTTT	CASSQGVEAFF
NA	TRBV7-3	NA	TRBJ2-5	TGTGCCAGCAGCTCTTCGGCGGGAAACCAAGAGACCCAGTACTTC	CASSSSAGNQETQYF
NA	TRBV4-2	NA	TRBJ2-1	TGTGCCAGCAGCCAAGGCGGACTCCCCAATGAGCAGTTCTTC	CASSQGGLPNEQFF
NA	TRBV7-2	NA	TRBJ1-6	TGTGCCAGCAGCTTAGGGACACTGAATAATTCACCCCTCCACTTT	CASSLGTLNNSPLHF
TRBD1	TRBV6-1	few	TRBJ2-7	TGTGCCAGCAGTGCTGACAGGGGTTGGAACGAGCAGTACTTC	CASSADRGWNEQYF
TRBD1	TRBV7-9	NA	TRBJ1-5	TGTGCCAGCAGCTCGGACAGGACAGGGTTGAGTCAGCCCCAGCATTTT	CASSSDRTGLSQPQHF
TRBD2	TRBV5-6	NA	TRBJ2-3	TGTGCCAGCAGCCTCGAGCGGGGGGGGGTCACAGATACGCAGTATTTT	CASSLERGGVTDTQYF
TRBD2	TRBV5-4	NA	TRBJ2-1	TGTGCCAGCAGCTTGACGCGGACGGGAGGGCCCTACAATGAGCAGTTCTTC	CASSLTRTGGPYNEQFF
NA	TRBV18	NA	TRBJ2-1	TGTGCCAGCTCAATACCGGGACTCCTCTCCTACAATGAGCAGTTCTTC	CASSIPGLLSYNEQFF
TRBD2	TRBV6-5	few	TRBJ2-1	TGTGCCAGCAGCCTCGGACTAGCGGGGTATGAGCAGTTCTTC	CASSLGLAGYEQFF
TRBD1	TRBV5-6	NA	TRBJ1-4	TGTGCCAGCAGCTTAGGACAGGGGGCCCCAAAGGAAAAACTGTTTTTT	CASSLGQGAPKEKLFF
NA	TRBV30	NA	TRBJ1-6	TGTGCCTGGAGTGAAGGGGGATCACCCCTCCACTTT	CAWSEGGSPLHF
TRBD2	TRBV7-8	NA	TRBJ2-1	TGTGCCAGCAGGCCGGGACTAGCGGGGTGGAATGAGCAGTTCTTC	CASRPGLAGWNEQFF
NA	TRBV6-5	NA	TRBJ1-6	TGTGCCAGCAGTTATACTATACAAGGTGGCAATTCACCCCTCCACTTT	CASSYTIQGGNSPLHF
TRBD1	TRBV19	NA	TRBJ2-7	TGTGCCAGTAGTCCTGGGGGGACAGGGGGCTCCTACGAGCAGTACTTC	CASSPGGTGGSYEQYF
NA	TRBV27	NA	TRBJ1-4	TGTGCCAGCAGGAAAGGGAGCCTTGGACCCGCTGAAAAACTGTTTTTT	CASRKGSLGPAEKLFF
TRBD2	TRBV7-9	NA	TRBJ2-7	TGTTCCAGCAGCTTAGCGGGGGGAAGCTTGCTAGACGAGCAGTACTTC	CSSSLAGGSLLDEQYF
NA	TRBV2	NA	TRBJ2-7	TGTGCCAGCGATTCGAGCTACGAGCAGTACTTC	CASDSSYEQYF
NA	TRBV7-9	NA	TRBJ1-4	TGTGCCAGCAGGCACAGGGCGGAGCATGAAAAACTGTTTTTT	CASRHRAEHEKLFF
TRBD1	TRBV4-2	NA	TRBJ1-3	TGTGCCAGCAGCCAGGGAACAGGGGACGCTGGAAACACCATATATTTT	CASSQGTGDAGNTIYF
TRBD1	TRBV7-9	few	TRBJ2-1	TGTGCCAGCAGTCCACAGGGGGCTAGCGATGAGCAGTTCTTC	CASSPQGASDEQFF
NA	TRBV11-3	NA	TRBJ2-3	TGTGCCAGCAGCTTAGCGGTGGGGCCCTGGAGCACAGATACGCAGTATTTT	CASSLAVGPWSTDTQYF
TRBD2	TRBV2	NA	TRBJ2-1	TGTGCCAGCAGTGACTCGGGGAGGGCGGGTAATGAGCAGTTCTTC	CASSDSGRAGNEQFF
TRBD1	TRBV28	NA	TRBJ1-1	TGTGCCAGCAGTTTAGGGGGTGACAGGGACACTGAAGCTTTCTTT	CASSLGGDRDTEAFF
TRBD2	TRBV28	few	TRBJ2-7	TGTGCCAGCAGTTTATCTAGCGGGAGGGCCTACGAGCAGTACTTC	CASSLSSGRAYEQYF
NA	TRBV18	NA	TRBJ2-7	TGTGCCAGCTCACCAACACCTCCCTCTGCTAGCACGGGAGAGCAGTACTTC	CASSPTPPSASTGEQYF
TRBD2	TRBV7-9	NA	TRBJ2-7	TGTGCCAGCAGCTTAGCTCTCGGGGCTAGCGGGACCTGGGAGCAGTACTTC	CASSLALGASGTWEQYF
TRBD2	TRBV7-6	NA	TRBJ2-2	TGTGCCAGCAGCTTACAAGCGGGGGCGAACACCGGGGAGCTGTTTTTT	CASSLQAGANTGELFF
NA	TRBV27	NA	TRBJ2-2	TGTGCCAGCAGTTTAGTACAAAACACCGGGGAGCTGTTTTTT	CASSLVQNTGELFF